This TCR beta chain was retrieved from a study of CD8 T cells in Susac syndrome (dated by TCRdb to between 2018 and 2020). Concerning the study at large: Repertoire sequencing was used to test whether CD8+ T cell activation and differentiation in Susac syndrome was antigen driven. The clonality of the CD8+ T cell repertoire was compared across around twelve healthy donors, around 14 Susac syndrome patients and roughly 16 multiple sclerosis patients.

RNA was extracted with the RNeasy kit and roughly 0.5 to 1 ug was reverse transcribed using random hexamers. TCR beta CDR3 regions were amplified with the immunoSEQ multiplex PCR assay covering 54 Vbeta and 13 Jbeta segments. To correct PCR amplification bias, a synthetic template baseline was used for both primer optimization and computational correction. In the paper's pipeline: Reads were assigned to V, D and J genes according to IMGT and analyzed in immunoSEQ Analyzer, with only productive sequences retained. Clonality was calculated as one minus the Shannon entropy normalized by log2 of the number of productive unique sequences. For each patient and control, public and private clones were evaluated within the 100 most prevalent clones. Clones were defined as Susac-specific when absent from the healthy and MS cohorts, from about 1,100 published viral clones and from other ImmuneACCESS disease sequences. The public reads were quality trimmed at Q25 with fastp and then assembled into clones with MiXCR by TCRdb, keeping productive beta chains. Merged by CDR3 protein, the rows form single entries marked with the most common genes and DNA. In this record, the V and J calls reflect TCRdb's handling and not the investigators' own analysis. The sample table lists more than 70,000 distinct CDR3 sequences, approximately 92% of them with a count of one. The leading ten clones occupy around 0.3% of the sample.

Beyond this particular receptor, the publication reports: The study acknowledged that relatively few individuals were included in the TCR sequencing and HLA analysis.

Peripheral blood CD8+ and CD4+ T cells from healthy donors, Susac syndrome patients and multiple sclerosis patients were profiled by high-throughput TCR beta sequencing. The healthy donors served as controls matched for age and sex. Bulk CD8+ and CD4+ T cells were purified by magnetic negative isolation, while CD8+ TEMRA cells were enriched using FACS. Blood was collected in EDTA tubes and processed within 24 hours, with PBMCs isolated through density gradient centrifugation. PBMCs intended for TCR sequencing were cryopreserved in liquid nitrogen and thawed later in a water bath at 37 degrees C. A purity of at least 90% was achieved for sorted or isolated CD4+, CD8+ and CD8+ TEMRA cells. Comments on this clonotype: Its antigen target is currently unknown. Qualities for individual bases were not recorded, and no much larger clone is one base off.

Sequencing input: CD8+ T cells from PBMCs. The sequence came from a human donor in good health.

CDR3 reads: CASSQDTNEQFF. DNA sequence: TGTGCCAGCAGCCAAGACACCAATGAGCAGTTCTTC. The rearranged segments are TRBV5-4 and TRBJ2-1; the D gene identity is not certain. The CDR3 starts with the cysteine, ends with the phenylalanine, and has 12 residues. Here the CDR3 DNA is all that survives: 36 bases in frame from base 1. The junction shows trimming of 4 bases on V and 6 bases on J, plus 8 bases between the germline ends. Looking up the germline V gene (reference sequence) yields CDR1 SGHNT and CDR2 YYREEE.